The 19 T cell receptor beta chains given below trace back to one sample, sequenced in a study of shared clonotypes between healthy human individuals. Method: immunoSEQ multiplex PCR; TCRdb's copy keeps in-frame clones and lacks some. Of over 950,000 clones detected, about 72% appear once; the ten largest clones hold about 0.94%. Sequenced material: memory CD4+ T cells from PBMCs. Subset here: CD45RA-negative fraction. The receptors stem from a man between 18 and 35 years old in good health. Some clones in this sample may be carry-over from other donors' samples.

V gene TRBV7-9 combines with J gene TRBJ1-4; D is undetermined. The CDR3 has 13 residues. The V end was cut by 0 bases, the J end by 7 bases, with 6 bases between. Germline assignment: CDR1 SEHNR and CDR2 FQNEAQ (reference sequence). The CDR3 coding sequence is TGTGCCAGCAGCTTAGCGGAGGGTGAAAAACTGTTTTTT. Translated: CASSLAEGEKLFF. Based on the CDR3 plus reference TRBV7-9 and TRBJ1-4, the full variable domain is DTGVSQNPRHKITKRGQNVTFRCDPISEHNRLYWYRQTLGQGPEFLTYFQNEAQLEKSRLLSDRFSAERPKGSFSTLEIQRTEQGDSAMYLCASSLAEGEKLFFGSGTQLSVL.

V gene TRBV7-9 combines with J gene TRBJ2-7; D gene unclear. Germline values: CDR1 SEHNR, CDR2 FQNEAQ (reference sequence). This CDR3 contains 11 residues. The V end was cut by 5 bases, the J end by 4 bases, with 6 bases between. The CDR3 DNA reads TGTGCCAGCAGCGCCCGGTACGAGCAGTACTTC. It codes for CASSARYEQYF.

The chain employs TRBV7-9 and TRBJ2-3; no clear D gene. Looked up from germline, CDR1 is SEHNR and CDR2 is FQNEAQ (reference sequence). The CDR3 length is 15 residues. The V end was cut by 5 bases, the J end by 2 bases, with 14 bases between. The chain's CDR3 is CASSGHYTNTDTQYF. CDR3 DNA: TGTGCCAGCAGCGGCCATTACACCAACACAGATACGCAGTATTTT.

Many counts were recorded for this clone. The V gene is TRBV6-6, the J gene TRBJ1-4, with TRBD1 matching over 7 bases. The CDR3 loop spans 12 amino acids. The germline V gene encodes CDR1 MNHNY and CDR2 SVGAGI (reference sequence). V gave up 5 bases and J gave up 8 bases; unmatched junction bases: 2. CDR3 sequence: CASSPGQEKLFF. CDR3 in DNA: TGTGCCAGCAGTCCGGGACAGGAAAAACTGTTTTTT.

The rearrangement joins TRBV11-2 to TRBJ1-2, with unresolved D. Germline V gene data show CDR1 as SGHAT and CDR2 as FQNNGV. This CDR3 comprises 16 residues. Trimming pared 4 bases from V and 1 base from J, leaving 16 bases between. The CDR3 loop is CASSSLPVGVNYGYTF. The CDR3 bases are TGTGCCAGCAGCTCACTCCCCGTCGGAGTTAACTATGGCTACACCTTC.

The V call is TRBV7-2, the J call TRBJ2-3, with a weak D call TRBD2 (6 bases). The V and J ends lost 2 bases and 3 bases respectively, with 15 bases between them. The CDR3 has 16 residues. The germline V gene encodes CDR1 SGHTA and CDR2 FQGNSA. The CDR3 region is CASSLFTGVPTDTQYF. The CDR3 nucleotides read TGTGCCAGCAGCTTATTTACGGGAGTCCCAACAGATACGCAGTATTTT.

J is TRBJ1-2 and V is TRBV12-5; the D is unclear. Germline-derived CDR1 and CDR2 are LGHNT and FRNRAP. V gave up 0 bases and J gave up 1 base, with 9 bases separating them. The CDR3 has 15 residues. CDR3 amino acids: CASGLVHGDNYGYTF. The DNA for the CDR3 is TGTGCTAGTGGTTTGGTACATGGGGATAACTATGGCTACACCTTC.

This clone was seen just once. At the DNA level, this CDR3 is encoded by other sequences in the same sample as well. The rearrangement joins TRBV7-2 to TRBJ1-2; a possible D gene is TRBD1 (5 bases). The CDR3 runs to 15 residues. Germline V gives CDR1 SGHTA, CDR2 FQGNSA. V was shortened by 5 bases and J by 8 bases, with 21 bases between the two germline ends. For the CDR3, the DNA is TGTGCCAGCAGCCCCCGCCCAGGGTCTAGCTACGGCTACACCTTC. Amino acid sequence: CASSPRPGSSYGYTF.

The V and J genes are TRBV29-1 and TRBJ2-3; a possible D gene is TRBD1 (6 bases). V shed 8 bases and J shed 2 bases, with 20 bases lying between them. This CDR3 is 15 amino acids long. Germline CDR1 reads SQVTM; CDR2 reads ANQGSEA. The CDR3 region has the DNA TGCAGCTCCGGCAGGGGATTTGCGGCCACAGATACGCAGTATTTT. As protein: CSSGRGFAATDTQYF.

The chain employs TRBV4-2 and TRBJ1-2; TRBD1 agrees at 8 bases. Trimming took 3 bases from V and 8 from J; bases not matched to a gene: 8. The CDR3 contains 14 residues. From germline, CDR1 is LGHNA and CDR2 YNFKEQ. CDR3 bases: TGTGCCAGCAGCCAGACGGACAGGGAAGGCGGCTACACCTTC. Protein product: CASSQTDREGGYTF.

Here the CDR3 DNA reads TGTGCCAGCCACCGCGGGACAGGGGCCTACGAGCAGTACTTC. Its protein is CASHRGTGAYEQYF. V is TRBV28 and J is TRBJ2-7; 10 bases fit TRBD1. This CDR3 is 14 amino acids long. The J segment lost 2 bases and the V segment lost 8 bases, leaving 6 bases of the junction unmatched. The V gene's germline CDR1 is MDHEN and CDR2 SYDVKM.

Notes on this clone: Other nucleotide sequences from this sample produce the same CDR3. This chain uses TRBV6-6 with TRBJ1-4, with D unresolved. Germline CDR1 and CDR2: MNHNY and SVGAGI (reference sequence). Trimming removed 2 bases at V and 4 bases at J, with 8 bases between. The CDR3 sequence is 14 residues long. In nucleotides, the CDR3 is TGTGCCAGCAGTTACGGAGGGAGTAATGAAAAACTGTTTTTT. It encodes CASSYGGSNEKLFF.

Turning to this clone: The same CDR3 also results from other DNA sequences found in this sample. CDR3 sequence: CASSPGTSGLYEQYF. CDR3 DNA: TGTGCCAGCTCCCCCGGGACTAGCGGACTCTACGAGCAGTACTTC. The chain carries TRBV18 and TRBJ2-7, with 11 bases fitting TRBD2. This CDR3 is built from 15 residues. With 6 bases clipped from V and 3 bases from J, the junction kept 7 bases outside the gene matches. Per germline, CDR1 KGHSH and CDR2 LQKENI. Full variable domain (remainder filled in from reference TRBV18 and TRBJ2-7): NAGVMQNPRHLVRRRGQEARLRCSPMKGHSHVYWYRQLPEEGLKFMVYLQKENIIDESGMPKERFSAEFPKEGPSILRIQQVVRGDSAAYFCASSPGTSGLYEQYFGPGTRLTVT.

This chain links TRBV6-1 with TRBJ1-2; 7 nucleotides line up with TRBD1. After removal of 3 bases from V and 0 bases from J, the junction contained 4 bases not matched to a gene. Germline lookup yields CDR1 MNHNS and CDR2 SASEGT. The CDR3 length is 15 residues. CDR3 sequence reads: CASSDAGGANYGYTF. The CDR3 DNA reads TGTGCCAGCAGTGACGCAGGGGGAGCTAACTATGGCTACACCTTC.

CDR3 in DNA: TGTGCCAGCAGCCCGGGCTCCGCACTAAACAGGGGCAACACTGAAGCTTTCTTT. The encoded protein is CASSPGSALNRGNTEAFF. V usage is TRBV5-4 and J usage is TRBJ1-1; 7 bases map to TRBD1. The length of the CDR3 is 18 residues. Trimming at V came to 4 bases and at J to 2 bases, leaving 17 bases not matched to a gene. In germline, CDR1 is SGHNT, CDR2 YYREEE (reference sequence).

The chain carries TRBV7-9 and TRBJ1-4, with D unclear. The CDR3 has 14 residues. V was shortened by 6 bases and J by 5 bases, with 13 bases between the two germline ends. The germline gives CDR1 SEHNR, CDR2 FQNEAQ (reference sequence). CDR3 DNA: TGTGCCAGCAGACCTGCCTACAGAAATGAAAAACTGTTTTTT. This translates into CASRPAYRNEKLFF.

This chain joins TRBV7-2 and TRBJ2-7, with TRBD2 identical over 12 bases. This CDR3 spans 16 amino acids. CDR1 is SGHTA, CDR2 FQGNSA, per germline. After removal of 4 bases from V and 0 bases from J, the junction contained 4 bases not matched to a gene. CDR3 nucleotide sequence: TGTGCCAGCAGCTCCCGGACTAGCGGGGACTCCTACGAGCAGTACTTC. This sequence encodes CASSSRTSGDSYEQYF.

The V gene is TRBV7-6, the J gene TRBJ2-2; 11 bases fit TRBD1. V lost 5 bases, J lost 6 bases, and 11 bases stayed unmatched. This CDR3 is built from 17 residues. CDR1 and CDR2 (germline): SGHVS, FNYEAQ. The DNA of the CDR3 is TGTGCCAGCAGCGCATACCCACCGGGACAGGGGGCCGGGGAGCTGTTTTTT. This sequence encodes CASSAYPPGQGAGELFF.

This chain connects TRBV30 to TRBJ1-2; perhaps TRBD1 as D (6 bases). This CDR3 is built from 12 residues. Germline V gene sequence: CDR1 GTSNPN, CDR2 SVGIG (reference sequence). Between the trimmed V and J ends, which lost 4 bases and 2 bases, there was a span of 8 bases. The CDR3 region has the DNA TGTGCCTGGATTACAGGGAACTATGGCTACACCTTC. It yields the protein CAWITGNYGYTF.